This TCR beta chain was sequenced for a study of long-term antiretroviral therapy in people with HIV. Study-wide results and limits: Across all time points, the repertoire was dominated by clones that expanded before ART. Among HIV repertoires, CDR3 length ranges were narrower than those of controls.

This clone was counted between two and nine times. Its antigen is unidentified. The assay used was immunoSEQ (version v3.0), run at survey level. Each sample had sequencing targeting about 40,000-50,000 T-cell genomes. Measured with immunoSEQ multiplex PCR; TCRdb has only the in-frame clones, and not every one. The sample carries roughly 39,000 clones, approximately 86% recorded once. The CDR3 is 15 residues long. Between the trimmed V and J ends, which lost 0 bases and 2 bases, there was a span of 11 bases. Germline V CDR1 and CDR2: SGHRS, YFSETQ. V is TRBV5-1 and J is TRBJ1-2; no reliable D call. This TCR derives from a woman under 30 with HIV. Sequenced material: unsorted PBMCs, taken just before starting antiretroviral therapy. The CDR3 here is CASSLEPRLNYGYTF. DNA for the CDR3: TGCGCCAGCAGCTTGGAGCCCCGACTGAACTATGGCTACACCTTC.